These 22 T cell receptor beta chains share one sample of origin, sequenced in a study of CD8+ T cells in alopecia areata. The treatment is: oral pan-JAK inhibitor, 5-10 mg twice daily. The authors extracted RNA and reverse transcribed it into cDNA as the sequencing template. The data were produced by immunoSEQ multiplex PCR, yet TCRdb's version contains in-frame clones alone and is incomplete. The sample consists of about 280,000 clones, 58% of them appearing once. The sequenced sample was CD4+ T cells sorted from blood, obtained at week 24, from a patient treated with tofacitinib. The receptors here all came from a human donor with alopecia areata.

The CDR3: CASSPDGKQNYGYTF. The DNA for the CDR3 is TGTGCCAGCAGCCCCGACGGCAAGCAGAACTATGGCTACACCTTC. This sequence joins TRBV5-4 and TRBJ1-2; D gene uncertain. V lost 4 bases to trimming and J lost 2 bases, with 15 bases between them. This CDR3 is 15 amino acids long. Germline V gene sequence: CDR1 SGHNT, CDR2 YYREEE (reference sequence).

This clone was counted a few times. The chain combines TRBV5-1 with TRBJ2-5; maybe TRBD2 (6 bases). There are 14 residues in the CDR3. From germline, CDR1 is SGHRS and CDR2 YFSETQ. The ends were cut back, 6 bases at V and 1 base at J, with 13 bases in the middle. Here the CDR3 reads CASTAGPTQETQYF. CDR3 DNA sequence: TGCGCCAGCACTGCGGGGCCGACCCAAGAGACCCAGTACTTC.

This clone was picked up one time. J is TRBJ1-1 and V is TRBV14, with D perhaps TRBD1 (6 bases). V was trimmed by 2 bases and J by 11 bases, leaving 15 bases between them. Germline assignment: CDR1 SGHDN and CDR2 FVKESK. The CDR3 has 13 residues. CDR3 loop: CASSQQGPEAAFF. The CDR3 DNA reads as TGTGCCAGCAGCCAACAGGGGCCCGAAGCGGCTTTCTTT.

This clone has a single count. V gene TRBV27 combines with J gene TRBJ1-5; tentatively, D is TRBD1 (5 bases). V was clipped by 2 bases and J by 5 bases, with 13 bases between them. Germline values: CDR1 MNHEY, CDR2 SMNVEV (reference sequence). This CDR3 is 15 amino acids long. The CDR3 region has the DNA TGTGCCAGCAGTTTACGCAGGGAAGGAGATCAGCCCCAGCATTTT. It codes for CASSLRREGDQPQHF.

There are many counts of this clone. The chain carries TRBV28 and TRBJ2-1, with 7 positions matching TRBD2. The ends lost 8 bases at V and 10 bases at J; junction bases unmatched: 8. The CDR3 sequence is 12 residues long. In germline, CDR1 is MDHEN, CDR2 SYDVKM. The CDR3 loop is CASGSGVYEQFF. DNA of the CDR3: TGTGCCAGCGGAAGCGGGGTCTACGAGCAGTTCTTC. Full variable domain (missing parts from reference TRBV28 and TRBJ2-1): DVKVTQSSRYLVKRTGEKVFLECVQDMDHENMFWYRQDPGLGLRLIYFSYDVKMKEKGDIPEGYSVSREKKERFSLILESASTNQTSMYLCASGSGVYEQFFGPGTRLTVL.

The chain is built from TRBV30 and TRBJ1-2; 10 bases are shared with TRBD1. Germline CDR1 is GTSNPN and CDR2 is SVGIG (reference sequence). V gave up 2 bases and J gave up 5 bases; unmatched junction bases: 5. CDR3 size: 14 residues. CDR3 sequence reads: CAWSPGQGKYGYTF. CDR3 bases: TGTGCCTGGAGTCCGGGACAGGGGAAGTATGGCTACACCTTC.

The V call is TRBV2, the J call TRBJ2-4; 7 bases match TRBD1. The CDR3 loop spans 13 amino acids. With V trimmed by 6 bases and J by 8 bases, 7 bases remained unmatched. The germline gives CDR1 SNHLY, CDR2 FYNNEI. The CDR3 nucleotides are TGTGCCAGCAGCGCCGACAGGGAAGACATTCAGTACTTC. Translated: CASSADREDIQYF.

On this clone itself: Sequence at one end of the junction differs from germline and may be a read error. The chain links TRBV7-7 to TRBJ2-1; D is undetermined. Germline CDR1 is SSHAT and CDR2 is FNYEAQ (reference sequence). This CDR3 has 13 residues. The CDR3: CASSLGTDNEQFF. The CDR3 nucleotides read TGTGCTAGCAGCTTAGGAACAGATAATGAGCAGTTCTTC.

This clone was seen more than once but under ten times. The chain carries TRBV5-1 and TRBJ2-5; 12 bases are shared with TRBD2. With 3 bases clipped from V and 2 bases from J, the junction kept 5 bases outside the gene matches. The CDR3 consists of 16 residues. Germline V gene data show CDR1 as SGHRS and CDR2 as YFSETQ. CDR3 sequence reads: CASSWRTSGAQETQYF. The DNA for the CDR3 is TGCGCCAGCAGCTGGAGGACTAGCGGGGCACAAGAGACCCAGTACTTC. Full variable domain (missing parts from reference TRBV5-1 and TRBJ2-5): KAGVTQTPRYLIKTRGQQVTLSCSPISGHRSVSWYQQTPGQGLQFLFEYFSETQRNKGNFPGRFSGRQFSNSRSEMNVSTLELGDSALYLCASSWRTSGAQETQYFGPGTRLLVL.

J is TRBJ2-2 and V is TRBV4-2; D is undetermined. V was clipped by 3 bases and J by 5 bases, with 13 bases between them. Germline CDR1 and CDR2: LGHNA and YNFKEQ. This CDR3 region has 15 residues. For the CDR3, the DNA is TGTGCCAGCAGCCAGAATACAGCGTTAACCGGGGAGCTGTTTTTT. Translation: CASSQNTALTGELFF.

In its sample, this clone was seen a few times. The chain employs TRBV6-6 and TRBJ1-4; D perhaps matches TRBD1 (5 bases). The CDR3 has 15 amino acids. Germline V gives CDR1 MNHNY, CDR2 SVGAGI (reference sequence). The germline V and J ends were trimmed by 0 bases and 8 bases, with 13 bases remaining between them. The CDR3 spells CASSYSGDVGEKLFF. The CDR3 nucleotides are TGTGCCAGCAGTTACTCGGGGGACGTGGGAGAAAAACTGTTTTTT.

In this sample, this clone turned up a few times. This chain links TRBV7-2 with TRBJ2-5, with 13 positions matching TRBD2. CDR1 is SGHTA, CDR2 FQGNSA, per germline. V lost 6 bases, J lost 4 bases, and 8 bases stayed unmatched. The CDR3 contains 16 residues. CDR3 in amino acids: CASRRGTSGVRETQYF. The CDR3 DNA follows: TGTGCCAGCAGGCGTGGGACTAGCGGGGTCAGAGAGACCCAGTACTTC.

This chain connects TRBV7-3 to TRBJ2-7, with 9 nucleotides matching TRBD1. Per the germline V gene, CDR1 is SGHTA and CDR2 is FQGTGA. The CDR3 has 14 residues. J lost 5 bases, V lost 3 bases, and 5 bases had no gene match. The CDR3 DNA reads TGTGCCAGCAGCTTGACAGGGGGGAGCGACGAGCAGTACTTC. It yields the protein CASSLTGGSDEQYF. Full variable domain (outside the CDR3, taken from reference TRBV7-3 and TRBJ2-7): GAGVSQTPSNKVTEKGKYVELRCDPISGHTALYWYRQSLGQGPEFLIYFQGTGAADDSGLPNDRFFAVRPEGSVSTLKIQRTERGDSAVYLCASSLTGGSDEQYFGPGTRLTVT.

The chain recombines TRBV30 with TRBJ1-1; D is unresolved. The V end was cut by 3 bases, the J end by 1 base, with 9 bases between. This CDR3 is built from 13 residues. In germline, CDR1 is GTSNPN, CDR2 SVGIG (reference sequence). The CDR3 sequence: CAWRSGRNTEAFF. The CDR3 nucleotides are TGTGCCTGGAGGTCAGGCAGGAACACTGAAGCTTTCTTT. The full variable domain, its missing parts supplied by reference TRBV30 and TRBJ1-1, is SQTIHQWPATLVQPVGSPLSLECTVEGTSNPNLYWYRQAAGRGLQLLFYSVGIGQISSEVPQNLSASRPQDRQFILSSKKLLLSDSGFYLCAWRSGRNTEAFFGQGTRLTVV.

V gene TRBV10-3 combines with J gene TRBJ2-6; unclear D gene. This CDR3 has 13 amino acids. Trimming pared 3 bases from V and 4 bases from J, leaving 4 bases between. Germline-derived CDR1 and CDR2 are ENHRY and SYGVKD. As DNA, the CDR3 is TGTGCCATCAGTGATAAGGGGGCCAACGTCCTGACTTTC. Encoded protein: CAISDKGANVLTF.

This clone appeared a few times. The CDR3 sequence is CASSQDWGDGYTF. The CDR3 DNA follows: TGCGCCAGCAGCCAAGATTGGGGAGATGGCTACACCTTC. The chain couples TRBV4-1 to TRBJ1-2, with D unclear. This CDR3 is 13 amino acids long. Trimming stripped 0 bases from V and 6 bases from J, with 8 bases between. CDR1 and CDR2 (germline): MGHRA, YSYEKL.

This clone has more than one count but fewer than ten. V usage is TRBV28 and J usage is TRBJ2-5; D not certain. This CDR3 region has 15 residues. Germline values: CDR1 MDHEN, CDR2 SYDVKM. V lost 3 bases and J lost 1, with 12 bases in between. The CDR3 DNA reads TGTGCCAGCAGTTTTCGGGTGGGTCCCCAAGAGACCCAGTACTTC. Its protein product is CASSFRVGPQETQYF. The full variable domain, its missing parts supplied by reference TRBV28 and TRBJ2-5, is DVKVTQSSRYLVKRTGEKVFLECVQDMDHENMFWYRQDPGLGLRLIYFSYDVKMKEKGDIPEGYSVSREKKERFSLILESASTNQTSMYLCASSFRVGPQETQYFGPGTRLLVL.

The count of this clone is one. The chain carries TRBV6-5 and TRBJ1-6; D may be TRBD1 (5 bases). V was pared by 2 bases and J by 4 bases, with 9 bases between. CDR3 size: 15 residues. Germline V gene sequence: CDR1 MNHEY, CDR2 SVGAGI. CDR3 residues: CASSYVGGYNSPLHF. CDR3 nucleotide sequence: TGTGCCAGCAGTTACGTTGGGGGTTATAATTCACCCCTCCACTTT.

This clone was observed a handful of times. The chain couples TRBV27 to TRBJ2-1; either TRBD1 or TRBD2 may fit D (6 bases each). Trimming shortened V by 4 bases and J by 4 bases, and 17 bases separated the two germline ends. In germline, CDR1 is MNHEY, CDR2 SMNVEV (reference sequence). CDR3 length equals 16 residues. CDR3 nucleotide sequence: TGTGCCAGCAGTTATCTGGGGGGCCTGGGGTACAATGAGCAGTTCTTC. Its protein product is CASSYLGGLGYNEQFF.

This chain links TRBV30 with TRBJ1-1; D perhaps matches TRBD1 (6 bases). This CDR3 comprises 14 residues. The germline V gene encodes CDR1 GTSNPN and CDR2 SVGIG (reference sequence). The V end lost 8 bases, the J end lost 9 bases, and 25 bases lay between the germline ends. The CDR3 DNA reads TGTGCCCTCACCTGGGGTGACAGGAGGGGAAAAGCTTTCTTT. The encoded protein is CALTWGDRRGKAFF.

The V and J genes are TRBV30 and TRBJ1-1, with D perhaps TRBD1 (5 bases). Germline lookup yields CDR1 GTSNPN and CDR2 SVGIG (reference sequence). This CDR3 contains 15 residues. V was shortened by 4 bases and J by 3 bases, with 18 bases between the two germline ends. In nucleotides, the CDR3 is TGTGCCTGGATGTCAAGACGGTTAGGGGACACTGAAGCTTTCTTT. Translation: CAWMSRRLGDTEAFF.

The chain uses TRBV28 and TRBJ2-5; possibly TRBD2 for D (5 bases). The CDR3 has 12 residues. Looked up from germline, CDR1 is MDHEN and CDR2 is SYDVKM. Trimming removed 10 bases at V and 1 base at J, with 10 bases between. Here the CDR3 DNA reads TGTGCCACCCGGCGGGTCCAAGAGACCCAGTACTTC. This gives the protein CATRRVQETQYF. The full variable domain, its missing parts supplied by reference TRBV28 and TRBJ2-5, is DVKVTQSSRYLVKRTGEKVFLECVQDMDHENMFWYRQDPGLGLRLIYFSYDVKMKEKGDIPEGYSVSREKKERFSLILESASTNQTSMYLCATRRVQETQYFGPGTRLLVL.